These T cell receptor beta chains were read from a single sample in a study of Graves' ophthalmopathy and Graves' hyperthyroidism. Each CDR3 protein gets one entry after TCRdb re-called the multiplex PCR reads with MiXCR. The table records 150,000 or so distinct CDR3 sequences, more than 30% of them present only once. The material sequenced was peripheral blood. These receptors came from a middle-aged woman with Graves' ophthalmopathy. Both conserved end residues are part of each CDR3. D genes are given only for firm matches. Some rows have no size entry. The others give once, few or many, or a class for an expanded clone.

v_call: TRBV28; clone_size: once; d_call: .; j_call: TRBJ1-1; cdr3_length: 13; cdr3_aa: CASSFWWHAEAFF; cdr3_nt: TGTGCCAGCAGTTTTTGGTGGCACGCTGAAGCTTTCTTT
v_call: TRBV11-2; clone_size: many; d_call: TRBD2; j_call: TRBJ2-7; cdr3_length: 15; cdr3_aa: CASSLGVTSGYEQYF; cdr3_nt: TGTGCCAGCAGCTTAGGGGTGACTAGCGGCTACGAGCAGTACTTC
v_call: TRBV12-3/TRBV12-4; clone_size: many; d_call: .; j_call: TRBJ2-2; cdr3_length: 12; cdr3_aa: CASSLGTGELFF; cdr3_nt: TGTGCCAGCAGTCTAGGCACCGGGGAGCTGTTTTTT
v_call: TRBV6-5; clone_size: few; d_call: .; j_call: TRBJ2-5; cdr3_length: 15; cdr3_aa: CASSYSTGLSGTQYF; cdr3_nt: TGTGCCAGCAGTTACTCGACGGGTCTGAGTGGGACCCAGTACTTC
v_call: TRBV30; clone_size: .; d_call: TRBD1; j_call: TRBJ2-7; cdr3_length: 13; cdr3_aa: CAYRRDSSYEQYF; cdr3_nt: TGTGCCTACCGACGGGACAGCTCCTACGAGCAGTACTTC
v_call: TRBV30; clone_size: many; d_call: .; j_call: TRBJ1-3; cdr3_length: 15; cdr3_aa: CAWSVSGVPGNTIYF; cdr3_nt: TGTGCCTGGAGTGTATCCGGAGTCCCTGGAAACACCATATATTTT
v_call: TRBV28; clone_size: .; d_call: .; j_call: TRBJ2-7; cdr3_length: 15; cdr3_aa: CASSSFRGANYEQYF; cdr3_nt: TGTGCCAGCAGCTCCTTTAGGGGTGCTAACTACGAGCAGTACTTC
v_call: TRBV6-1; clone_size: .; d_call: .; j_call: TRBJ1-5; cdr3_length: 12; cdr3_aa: CASSSTGGPQHF; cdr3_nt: TGTGCCAGCAGTTCCACCGGGGGGCCCCAGCATTTT
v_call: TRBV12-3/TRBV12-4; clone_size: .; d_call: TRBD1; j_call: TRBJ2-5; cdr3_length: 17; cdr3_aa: CASSWLDRGRRQETQYF; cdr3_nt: TGTGCCAGCAGTTGGCTGGACAGGGGGAGGAGGCAAGAGACCCAGTACTTC
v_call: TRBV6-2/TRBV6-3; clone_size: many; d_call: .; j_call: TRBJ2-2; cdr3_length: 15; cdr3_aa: CASSYRRTNTGELFF; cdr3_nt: TGTGCCAGCAGTTACCGGCGGACGAACACCGGGGAGCTGTTTTTT
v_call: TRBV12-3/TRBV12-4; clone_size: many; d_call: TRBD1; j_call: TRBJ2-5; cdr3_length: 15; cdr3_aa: CASSLATGQGVSQYF; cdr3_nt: TGTGCCAGCAGTTTAGCTACGGGACAGGGGGTGTCCCAGTACTTC
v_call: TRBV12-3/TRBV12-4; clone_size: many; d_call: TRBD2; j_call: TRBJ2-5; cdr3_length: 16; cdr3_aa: CASSLYGSGEKETQYF; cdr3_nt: TGTGCCAGCAGTTTATATGGTAGCGGGGAAAAAGAGACCCAGTACTTC
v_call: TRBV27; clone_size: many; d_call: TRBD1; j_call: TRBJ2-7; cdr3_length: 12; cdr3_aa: CAGGTGGREQYF; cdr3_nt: TGTGCCGGCGGGACAGGGGGGCGCGAGCAGTACTTC
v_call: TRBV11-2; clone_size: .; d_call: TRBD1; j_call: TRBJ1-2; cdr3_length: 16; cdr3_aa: CASSLSLLDRNYGYTF; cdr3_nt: TGTGCCAGCAGCTTATCCCTCTTGGACAGGAACTATGGCTACACCTTC
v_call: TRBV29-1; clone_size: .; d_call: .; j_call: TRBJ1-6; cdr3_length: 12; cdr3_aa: CSVGEFGSPLHF; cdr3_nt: TGCAGCGTTGGTGAGTTCGGATCACCCCTCCACTTT
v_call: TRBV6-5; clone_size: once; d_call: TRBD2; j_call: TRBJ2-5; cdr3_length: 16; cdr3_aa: CASSYGTSGMGETQYF; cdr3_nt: TGTGCCAGCAGTTACGGGACTAGCGGGATGGGGGAGACCCAGTACTTC
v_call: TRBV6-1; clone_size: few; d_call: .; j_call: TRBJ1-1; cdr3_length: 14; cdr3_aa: CASSETPTNTEAFF; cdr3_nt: TGTGCCAGCAGTGAAACACCTACGAACACTGAAGCTTTCTTT
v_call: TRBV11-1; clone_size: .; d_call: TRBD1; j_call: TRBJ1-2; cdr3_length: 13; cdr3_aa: CASSAGTGQGYTF; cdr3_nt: TGTGCCAGCAGCGCCGGGACAGGCCAAGGCTACACCTTC
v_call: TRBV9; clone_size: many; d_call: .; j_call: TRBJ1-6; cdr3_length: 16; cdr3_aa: CASSPTGTPGASPLHF; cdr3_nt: TGTGCCAGCAGCCCGACCGGGACGCCGGGGGCCTCACCCCTCCACTTT
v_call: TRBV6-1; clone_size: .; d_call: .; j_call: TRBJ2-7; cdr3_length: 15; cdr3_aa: CASSVTGSLDHEQYF; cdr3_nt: TGTGCCAGCAGTGTCACCGGGTCCCTAGACCACGAGCAGTACTTC
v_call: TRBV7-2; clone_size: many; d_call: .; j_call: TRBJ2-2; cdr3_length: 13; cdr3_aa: CASSFYTTGELFF; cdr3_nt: TGTGCCAGCAGCTTTTACACCACCGGGGAGCTGTTTTTT
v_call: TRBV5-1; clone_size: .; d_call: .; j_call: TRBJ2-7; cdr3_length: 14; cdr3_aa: CASSESTGGYEQYF; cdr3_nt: TGCGCCAGCAGCGAGTCCACAGGCGGGTACGAGCAGTACTTC
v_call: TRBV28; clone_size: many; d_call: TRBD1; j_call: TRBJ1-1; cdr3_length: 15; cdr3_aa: CASRSPGTGNTEAFF; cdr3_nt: TGTGCCAGCAGATCCCCCGGGACAGGGAACACTGAAGCTTTCTTT
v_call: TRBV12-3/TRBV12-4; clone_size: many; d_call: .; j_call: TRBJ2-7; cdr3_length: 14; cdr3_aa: CASSGRSRSYEQYF; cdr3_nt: TGTGCCAGCAGCGGACGGTCCAGATCCTACGAGCAGTACTTC
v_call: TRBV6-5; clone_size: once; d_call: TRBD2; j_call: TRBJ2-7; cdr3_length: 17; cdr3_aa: CASSYSQGRGGTYEQYF; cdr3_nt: TGTGCCAGCAGTTACTCCCAGGGGCGCGGGGGGACCTACGAGCAGTACTTC
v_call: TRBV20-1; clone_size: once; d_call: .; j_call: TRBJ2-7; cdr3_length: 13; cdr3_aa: CSARGILLGEQYF; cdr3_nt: TGCAGTGCAAGGGGGATACTCTTAGGGGAGCAGTACTTC
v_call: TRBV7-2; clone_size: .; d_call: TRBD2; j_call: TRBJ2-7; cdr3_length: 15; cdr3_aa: CASSLSSGVLYEQYF; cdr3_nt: TGTGCCAGCAGCCTATCTAGCGGGGTCCTCTACGAGCAGTACTTC
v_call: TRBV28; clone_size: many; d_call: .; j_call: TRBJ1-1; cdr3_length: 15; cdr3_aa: CASSFVRARYTEAFF; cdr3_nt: TGTGCCAGCAGTTTCGTGCGGGCGCGATATACTGAAGCTTTCTTT
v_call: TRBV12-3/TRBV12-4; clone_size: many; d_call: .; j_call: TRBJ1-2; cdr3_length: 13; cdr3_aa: CASSRGVGYGYTF; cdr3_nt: TGTGCCAGCAGCCGAGGGGTGGGCTATGGCTACACCTTC
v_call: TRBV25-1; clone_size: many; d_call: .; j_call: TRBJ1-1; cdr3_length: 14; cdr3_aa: CASSEALATVEAFF; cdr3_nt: TGTGCCAGCAGTGAAGCACTCGCCACGGTTGAAGCTTTCTTT
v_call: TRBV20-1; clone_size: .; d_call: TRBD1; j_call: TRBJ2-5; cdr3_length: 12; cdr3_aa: CSAETGVETQYF; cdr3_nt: TGCAGTGCGGAGACAGGGGTGGAGACCCAGTACTTC
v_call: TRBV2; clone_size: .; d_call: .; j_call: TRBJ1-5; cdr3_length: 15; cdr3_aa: CASSLLRGTTQPQHF; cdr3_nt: TGTGCCAGCAGTCTTCTAAGAGGGACCACTCAGCCCCAGCATTTT
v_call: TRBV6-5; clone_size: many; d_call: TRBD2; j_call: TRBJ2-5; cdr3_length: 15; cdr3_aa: CASTKREGSQETQYF; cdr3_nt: TGTGCCAGCACTAAAAGGGAGGGAAGCCAAGAGACCCAGTACTTC
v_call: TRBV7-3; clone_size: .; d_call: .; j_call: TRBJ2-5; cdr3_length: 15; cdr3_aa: CASSLSIQEGETQYF; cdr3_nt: TGTGCCAGCAGCTTATCGATCCAGGAGGGGGAGACCCAGTACTTC
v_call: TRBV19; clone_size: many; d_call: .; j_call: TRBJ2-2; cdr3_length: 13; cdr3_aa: CASSIWAGGELFF; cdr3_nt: TGTGCCAGTAGTATTTGGGCTGGCGGGGAGCTGTTTTTT
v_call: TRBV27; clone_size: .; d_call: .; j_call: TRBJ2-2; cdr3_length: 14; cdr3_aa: CASRPTENTGELFF; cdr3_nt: TGTGCCAGCAGACCGACAGAGAACACCGGGGAGCTGTTTTTT
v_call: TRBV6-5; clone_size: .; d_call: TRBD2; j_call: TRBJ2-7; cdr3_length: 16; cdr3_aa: CASSYTETSGGYEQYF; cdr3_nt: TGTGCCAGCAGTTATACCGAGACTAGCGGAGGCTACGAGCAGTACTTC
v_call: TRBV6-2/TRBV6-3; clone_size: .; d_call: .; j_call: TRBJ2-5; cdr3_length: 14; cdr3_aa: CASITRAWAGTQYF; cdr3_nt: TGTGCCAGCATTACCCGGGCTTGGGCCGGGACCCAGTACTTC
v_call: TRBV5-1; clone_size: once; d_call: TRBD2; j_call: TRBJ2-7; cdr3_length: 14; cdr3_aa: CASSLEAGPYEQYF; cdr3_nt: TGCGCCAGCAGCTTGGAAGCGGGGCCCTACGAGCAGTACTTC
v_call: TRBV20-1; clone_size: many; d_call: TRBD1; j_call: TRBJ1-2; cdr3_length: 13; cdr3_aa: CSASTQGPGGYTF; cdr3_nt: TGCAGTGCTAGTACACAGGGGCCTGGGGGCTACACCTTC
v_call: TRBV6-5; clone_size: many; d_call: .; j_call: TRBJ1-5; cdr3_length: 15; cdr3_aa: CASSYSGRANQPQHF; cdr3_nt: TGTGCCAGCAGTTACTCGGGCAGAGCCAATCAGCCCCAGCATTTT
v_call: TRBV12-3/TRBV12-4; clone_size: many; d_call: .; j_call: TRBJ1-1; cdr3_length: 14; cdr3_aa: CASSLGGQKYEAFF; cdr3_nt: TGTGCCAGCAGCCTCGGAGGACAGAAGTATGAAGCTTTCTTT
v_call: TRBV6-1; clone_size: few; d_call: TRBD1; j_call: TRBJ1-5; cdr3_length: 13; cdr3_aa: CASTDRVGQPQHF; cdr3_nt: TGTGCTAGCACTGACAGGGTCGGACAGCCCCAGCATTTT
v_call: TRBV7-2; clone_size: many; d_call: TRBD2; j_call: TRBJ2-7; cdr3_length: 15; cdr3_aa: CASSSAGGKSYEQYF; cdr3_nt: TGTGCCAGCAGCTCAGCGGGGGGAAAATCCTACGAGCAGTACTTC
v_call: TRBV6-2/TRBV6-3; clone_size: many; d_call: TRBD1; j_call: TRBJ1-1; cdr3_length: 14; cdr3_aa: CASSDRRGSTEAFF; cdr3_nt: TGTGCCAGCAGCGACCGCAGGGGGAGCACTGAAGCTTTCTTT
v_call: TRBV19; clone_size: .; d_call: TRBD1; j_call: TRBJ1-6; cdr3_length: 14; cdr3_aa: CASNQGAPRSPLHF; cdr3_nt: TGTGCCAGTAACCAGGGGGCGCCCCGGTCACCCCTCCACTTT
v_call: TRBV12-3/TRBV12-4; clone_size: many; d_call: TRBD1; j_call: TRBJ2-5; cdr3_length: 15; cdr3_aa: CASSPPGQDQETQYF; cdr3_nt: TGTGCCAGCAGTCCCCCGGGACAGGACCAAGAGACCCAGTACTTC
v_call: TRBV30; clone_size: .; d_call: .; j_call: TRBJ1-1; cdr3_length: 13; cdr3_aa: CAWSPGAKIEAFF; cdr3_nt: TGTGCCTGGAGCCCCGGGGCCAAGATTGAAGCTTTCTTT
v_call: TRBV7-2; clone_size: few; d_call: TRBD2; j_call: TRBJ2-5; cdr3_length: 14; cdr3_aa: CASSVAGGQETQYF; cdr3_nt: TGTGCCAGCAGCGTAGCGGGCGGGCAAGAGACCCAGTACTTC
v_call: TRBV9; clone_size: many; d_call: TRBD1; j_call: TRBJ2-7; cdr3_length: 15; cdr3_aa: CASSPGQGVTYEQYF; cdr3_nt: TGTGCCAGCAGTCCTGGACAGGGTGTTACCTACGAGCAGTACTTC
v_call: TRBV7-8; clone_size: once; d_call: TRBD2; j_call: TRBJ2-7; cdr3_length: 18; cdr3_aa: CASSWRRAFAGGVDEQYF; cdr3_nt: TGTGCCAGCAGCTGGAGACGGGCTTTTGCGGGAGGAGTAGACGAGCAGTACTTC
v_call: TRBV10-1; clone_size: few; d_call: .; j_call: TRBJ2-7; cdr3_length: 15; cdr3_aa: CASSESLDRAYEQYF; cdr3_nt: TGCGCCAGCAGTGAGTCGCTGGACAGAGCCTACGAGCAGTACTTC
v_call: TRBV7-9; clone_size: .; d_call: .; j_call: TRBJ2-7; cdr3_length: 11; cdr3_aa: CASSAIWEQYF; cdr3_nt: TGTGCCAGCAGCGCCATATGGGAGCAGTACTTC